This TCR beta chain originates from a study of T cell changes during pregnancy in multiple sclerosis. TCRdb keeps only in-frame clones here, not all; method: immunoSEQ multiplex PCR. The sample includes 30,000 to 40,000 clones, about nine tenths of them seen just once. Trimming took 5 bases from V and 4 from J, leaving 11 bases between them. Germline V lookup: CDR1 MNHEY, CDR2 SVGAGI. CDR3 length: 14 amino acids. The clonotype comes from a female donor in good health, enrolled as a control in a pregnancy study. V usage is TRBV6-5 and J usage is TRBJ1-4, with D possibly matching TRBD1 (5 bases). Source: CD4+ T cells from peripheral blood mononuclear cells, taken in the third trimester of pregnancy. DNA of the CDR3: TGTGCCAGCAGTCGGGGGAGGAATAATGAAAAACTGTTTTTT. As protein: CASSRGRNNEKLFF.